These 18 T cell receptor beta chains were all obtained from the same sample, sequenced in a study of blood T cell repertoires in COVID-19. Sequencing used immunoSEQ multiplex PCR; TCRdb keeps in-frame clones, though not all of them. Of around 320,000 clones in the sample, about nine tenths were seen once. What was sequenced was peripheral blood. These TCRs come from a woman aged 25 to 39 who had recovered from COVID-19.

J is TRBJ2-1 and V is TRBV19, with 10 nucleotides matching TRBD1. This CDR3 comprises 14 residues. CDR1 LNHDA and CDR2 SQIVND come from the germline V gene (reference sequence). Trimming at V came to 3 bases and at J to 9 bases, leaving 5 bases not matched to a gene. The CDR3 sequence is CASSMGQGISEQFF. The CDR3 nucleotides read TGTGCCAGTAGTATGGGACAGGGGATCTCTGAGCAGTTCTTC.

The chain combines TRBV7-7 with TRBJ2-1; D may be TRBD1 (5 bases). The CDR3 consists of 15 residues. V was pared by 1 base and J by 2 bases, with 9 bases between. The germline V gene encodes CDR1 SSHAT and CDR2 FNYEAQ (reference sequence). For the CDR3, the DNA is TGTGCCAGCAGCTTAGGTCAGGGCCCCTACAATGAGCAGTTCTTC. Amino acid sequence: CASSLGQGPYNEQFF.

V is TRBV9 and J is TRBJ2-5, with TRBD2 matching over 8 bases. CDR3 length: 15 amino acids. V was pared by 4 bases and J by 1 base, with 6 bases of the junction left unmatched. Germline assignment: CDR1 SGDLS and CDR2 YYNGEE. The CDR3 nucleotides read TGTGCCAGCAGCACATCCGGGACTAGCCAAGAGACCCAGTACTTC. The encoded protein is CASSTSGTSQETQYF.

This clone appeared a single time. V gene TRBV5-1 combines with J gene TRBJ2-5; D unresolved. Germline V gives CDR1 SGHRS, CDR2 YFSETQ. There are 16 residues in the CDR3. The germline V and J ends were trimmed by 0 bases and 5 bases, with 17 bases remaining between them. The CDR3 region has the DNA TGCGCCAGCAGCTTGGAGGCCAGCGTCTCCGGGGAGACCCAGTACTTC. It is translated as CASSLEASVSGETQYF.

The rearrangement uses TRBV18 and TRBJ2-5, with 8 bases matching TRBD1. CDR3 size: 14 residues. After removal of 3 bases from V and 4 bases from J, the junction contained 4 bases not matched to a gene. Germline values: CDR1 KGHSH, CDR2 LQKENI. CDR3 loop: CASSPGTGGETQYF. The CDR3 DNA is TGTGCCAGCTCACCGGGGACAGGCGGAGAGACCCAGTACTTC. The whole variable domain, filled in from reference TRBV18 and TRBJ2-5, reads NAGVMQNPRHLVRRRGQEARLRCSPMKGHSHVYWYRQLPEEGLKFMVYLQKENIIDESGMPKERFSAEFPKEGPSILRIQQVVRGDSAAYFCASSPGTGGETQYFGPGTRLLVL.

The table lists this clone with a count of one. The chain joins TRBV5-5 to TRBJ1-6, with D uncertain. Trimming pared 4 bases from V and 7 bases from J, leaving 12 bases between. The CDR3 contains 14 residues. Germline V gives CDR1 SGHKS, CDR2 YYEKEE (reference sequence). The CDR3 DNA is TGTGCCAGCAGCGGAGGAACAGCAAATTCACCCCTCCACTTT. This sequence encodes CASSGGTANSPLHF.

CDR3 amino acids: CASRAGQKPQETQYF. The DNA for the CDR3 is TGTGCCAGCAGAGCAGGGCAAAAACCCCAAGAGACCCAGTACTTC. This sequence joins TRBV2 and TRBJ2-5, with TRBD1 as a possible D gene (5 bases). The ends were cut back, 6 bases at V and 1 base at J, with 15 bases in the middle. The length of the CDR3 is 15 residues. Looked up from germline, CDR1 is SNHLY and CDR2 is FYNNEI.

The CDR3 loop is CASSPTGVNTGELFF. The CDR3 nucleotides read TGTGCCAGCAGCCCGACAGGGGTCAACACCGGGGAGCTGTTTTTT. The chain has TRBV11-3 and TRBJ2-2, with 8 bases aligning to TRBD1. This CDR3 region has 15 residues. Germline CDR1 is SGHNT and CDR2 is YENEEA. Unmatched junction bases numbered 4, after V lost 5 bases and J lost 2 bases. Together with reference TRBV11-3 and TRBJ2-2, the CDR3 gives the full variable domain: EAGVVQSPRYKIIEKKQPVAFWCNPISGHNTLYWYLQNLGQGPELLIRYENEEAVDDSQLPKDRFSAERLKGVDSTLKIQPAELGDSAVYLCASSPTGVNTGELFFGEGSRLTVL.

The rearrangement uses TRBV19 and TRBJ2-7; TRBD1 matches at 12 bases. Germline V gene lookup returns CDR1 LNHDA and CDR2 SQIVND (reference sequence). The junction had 4 bases not matched to a gene; V was cut back by 2 bases and J by 8 bases. The CDR3 loop spans 14 amino acids. The CDR3 region has the DNA TGTGCCAGTAGTATAAGGGACAGGGGGCAGCAGCAGTACTTC. Protein product: CASSIRDRGQQQYF.

The V gene is TRBV20-1, the J gene TRBJ2-2, with 9 bases lining up with TRBD2. From germline, CDR1 is DFQATT and CDR2 SNEGSKA (reference sequence). The ends lost 3 bases at V and 2 bases at J; junction bases unmatched: 7. The CDR3 consists of 16 residues. This CDR3 reads CSASSSGAKNTGELFF. Here the CDR3 DNA reads TGCAGTGCTAGTTCTAGCGGGGCTAAAAACACCGGGGAGCTGTTTTTT.

This sequence joins TRBV18 and TRBJ1-1, with D tentatively TRBD1 (5 bases). In germline, CDR1 is KGHSH, CDR2 LQKENI. CDR3 size: 13 residues. V gave up 5 bases and J gave up 1 base, with 8 bases separating them. The CDR3 region has the DNA TGTGCCAGCTCAACAGGACAGAACACTGAAGCTTTCTTT. Protein sequence: CASSTGQNTEAFF.

This clone has a count of ten or more. This rearrangement joins TRBV28 to TRBJ2-3; 7 bases are shared with TRBD1. The V gene end was trimmed by 5 bases and the J gene end by 2 bases; junction bases not matched to a gene: 7. The CDR3 extends over 15 amino acids. In germline, CDR1 is MDHEN, CDR2 SYDVKM. CDR3 amino acids: CASSPGTAHTDTQYF. In DNA form, the CDR3 reads TGTGCCAGCAGTCCGGGGACAGCCCACACAGATACGCAGTATTTT.

The chain uses TRBV24-1 and TRBJ1-5; TRBD1 agrees at 7 bases. V gave up 4 bases and J gave up 2 bases; unmatched junction bases: 7. The CDR3 contains 16 residues. Per germline, CDR1 KGHDR and CDR2 SFDVKD. CDR3: CATSENRGFGNQPQHF. The CDR3 region has the DNA TGTGCCACCAGTGAAAACAGGGGTTTTGGCAATCAGCCCCAGCATTTT.

The CDR3 bases are TGTGCCAGCAGCCCCCCCCCGTCCTACAATGAGCAGTTCTTC. This translates into CASSPPPSYNEQFF. The chain joins TRBV7-9 to TRBJ2-1; D uncertain. Germline CDR1 is SEHNR and CDR2 is FQNEAQ (reference sequence). The CDR3 length is 14 residues. Trimming cost V 5 bases and J 1 base, with 9 bases left between them.

V gene TRBV18 combines with J gene TRBJ1-2; 7 positions agree with TRBD1. Trimming removed 5 bases from V and 4 bases from J; junction bases left unmatched: 4. The CDR3 loop spans 13 amino acids. Germline-derived CDR1 and CDR2 are KGHSH and LQKENI. CDR3 nucleotides: TGTGCCAGCTCAGAACAGGGGCTCTATGGCTACACCTTC. This codes for CASSEQGLYGYTF.

CDR3 sequence: CASSRAGDYGYTF. As DNA, the CDR3 is TGTGCCAGCAGTCGGGCGGGCGACTATGGCTACACCTTC. The V and J genes are TRBV2 and TRBJ1-2; D gene uncertain. V lost 5 bases and J 3 bases, leaving 10 bases between the germline ends. Germline V gene sequence: CDR1 SNHLY, CDR2 FYNNEI. The CDR3 spans 13 residues.

The chain joins TRBV7-8 to TRBJ2-5, with TRBD2 matching over 9 bases. The CDR3 length is 18 residues. Trimming took 3 bases from V and 2 from J; bases not matched to a gene: 13. Germline V gene lookup returns CDR1 SGHVS and CDR2 FQNEAQ. The CDR3 DNA follows: TGTGCCAGCAGCTTGCGGGAACCCTATACTAGCGGGCAAGAGACCCAGTACTTC. Translation: CASSLREPYTSGQETQYF.

Written as DNA, the CDR3 is TGTGCCAGCACCCTCGGACACCCCACTAACTATGGCTACACCTTC. This gives the protein CASTLGHPTNYGYTF. The chain recombines TRBV6-5 with TRBJ1-2; tentatively, D is TRBD1 (5 bases). The CDR3 is 15 residues long. Germline V CDR1 and CDR2: MNHEY, SVGAGI. V shed 7 bases and J shed 0 bases, with 15 bases lying between them.